This T cell receptor beta chain was profiled in a study of blood T cell repertoires in COVID-19. The germline V gene has CDR1 LGHNA and CDR2 YNFKEQ. With 0 bases removed from V and 3 bases from J, the gap between germline ends came to 11 bases. The CDR3 extends over 15 amino acids. Data came from immunoSEQ multiplex PCR; TCRdb stores just in-frame clones and leaves some out. Counted here are under 150,000 clones, about 80% occurring once; the ten biggest clones make up roughly 10%. The clonotype was recovered from a middle-aged man with active or convalescent COVID-19. This chain uses TRBV4-2 with TRBJ2-5; D gene uncertain. The sequencing sample was made of peripheral blood. CDR3 DNA: TGTGCCAGCAGCCAAGACGCGGTCCGTAAAGAGACCCAGTACTTC. It translates to CASSQDAVRKETQYF.